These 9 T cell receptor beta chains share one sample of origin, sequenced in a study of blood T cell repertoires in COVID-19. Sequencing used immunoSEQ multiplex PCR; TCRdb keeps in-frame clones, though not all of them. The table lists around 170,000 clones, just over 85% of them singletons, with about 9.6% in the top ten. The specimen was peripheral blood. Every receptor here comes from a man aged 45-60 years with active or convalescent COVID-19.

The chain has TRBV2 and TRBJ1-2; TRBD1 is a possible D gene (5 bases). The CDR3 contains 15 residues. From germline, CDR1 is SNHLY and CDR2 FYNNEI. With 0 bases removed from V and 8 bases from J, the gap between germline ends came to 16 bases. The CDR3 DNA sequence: TGTGCCAGCAGTGAAGCCAGGGCCAGGGCTAGAGGCTACACCTTC. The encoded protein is CASSEARARARGYTF. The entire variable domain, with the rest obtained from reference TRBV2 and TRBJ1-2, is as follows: EPEVTQTPSHQVTQMGQEVILRCVPISNHLYFYWYRQILGQKVEFLVSFYNNEISEKSEIFDDQFSVERPDGSNFTLKIRSTKLEDSAMYFCASSEARARARGYTFGSGTRLTVV.

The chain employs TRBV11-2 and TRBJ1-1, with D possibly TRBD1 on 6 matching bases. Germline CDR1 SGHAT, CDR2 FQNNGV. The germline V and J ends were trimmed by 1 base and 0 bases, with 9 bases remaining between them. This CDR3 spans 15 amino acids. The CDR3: CASSLARTVNTEAFF. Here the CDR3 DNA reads TGTGCCAGCAGCTTAGCGAGGACAGTGAACACTGAAGCTTTCTTT.

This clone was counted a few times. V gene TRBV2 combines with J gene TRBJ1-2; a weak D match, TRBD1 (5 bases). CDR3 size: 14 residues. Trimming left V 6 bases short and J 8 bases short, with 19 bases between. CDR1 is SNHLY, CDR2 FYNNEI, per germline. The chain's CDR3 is CASRSWDSSRGYTF. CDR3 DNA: TGTGCCAGCAGGTCTTGGGACTCCTCGAGGGGCTACACCTTC.

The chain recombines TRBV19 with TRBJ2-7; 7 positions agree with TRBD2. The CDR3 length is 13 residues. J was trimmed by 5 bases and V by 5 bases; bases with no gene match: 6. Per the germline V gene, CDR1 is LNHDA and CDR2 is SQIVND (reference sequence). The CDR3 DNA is TGTGCCAGTAGTTCCCGGGGGGTAGACGAGCAGTACTTC. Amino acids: CASSSRGVDEQYF.

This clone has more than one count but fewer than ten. CDR3 residues: CASSPITRIEAFF. The CDR3 DNA sequence: TGTGCCAGCTCACCCATAACCAGGATTGAAGCTTTCTTT. The chain carries TRBV18 and TRBJ1-1; D unclear. Germline values: CDR1 KGHSH, CDR2 LQKENI. The CDR3 has 13 residues. Trimming pared 3 bases from V and 7 bases from J, leaving 12 bases between.

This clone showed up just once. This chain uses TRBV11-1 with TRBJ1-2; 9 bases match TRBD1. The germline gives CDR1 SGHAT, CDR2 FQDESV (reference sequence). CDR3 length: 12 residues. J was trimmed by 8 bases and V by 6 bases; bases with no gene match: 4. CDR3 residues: CASSWTGEGYTF. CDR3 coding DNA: TGTGCCAGCAGTTGGACAGGGGAAGGCTACACCTTC.

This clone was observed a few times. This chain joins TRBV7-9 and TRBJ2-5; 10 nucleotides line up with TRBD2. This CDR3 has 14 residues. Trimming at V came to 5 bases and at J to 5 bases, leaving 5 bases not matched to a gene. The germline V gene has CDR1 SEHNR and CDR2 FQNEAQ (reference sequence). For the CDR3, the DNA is TGTGCCAGCAGCATTCTAGCGGGGGAGGAGACCCAGTACTTC. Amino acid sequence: CASSILAGEETQYF.

DNA for the CDR3: TGTGCCAGCACCCGAACTACTTGGAATGAGCAGTTCTTC. This codes for CASTRTTWNEQFF. This chain uses TRBV5-6 with TRBJ2-1, with no clear D. The CDR3 consists of 13 residues. CDR1 and CDR2 (germline): SGHDT, YYEEEE. V lost 6 bases, J lost 7 bases, and 14 bases lay in between. Based on the CDR3 plus reference TRBV5-6 and TRBJ2-1, the full variable domain is DAGVTQSPTHLIKTRGQQVTLRCSPKSGHDTVSWYQQALGQGPQFIFQYYEEEERQRGNFPDRFSGHQFPNYSSELNVNALLLGDSALYLCASTRTTWNEQFFGPGTRLTVL.

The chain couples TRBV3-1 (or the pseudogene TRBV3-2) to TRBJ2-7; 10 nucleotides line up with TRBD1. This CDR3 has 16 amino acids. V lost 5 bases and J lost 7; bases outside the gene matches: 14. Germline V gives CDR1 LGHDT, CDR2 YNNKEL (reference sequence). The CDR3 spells CASSSTLGGQGSEQYF. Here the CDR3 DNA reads TGTGCCAGCAGCTCCACCTTGGGGGGACAGGGGAGTGAGCAGTACTTC.